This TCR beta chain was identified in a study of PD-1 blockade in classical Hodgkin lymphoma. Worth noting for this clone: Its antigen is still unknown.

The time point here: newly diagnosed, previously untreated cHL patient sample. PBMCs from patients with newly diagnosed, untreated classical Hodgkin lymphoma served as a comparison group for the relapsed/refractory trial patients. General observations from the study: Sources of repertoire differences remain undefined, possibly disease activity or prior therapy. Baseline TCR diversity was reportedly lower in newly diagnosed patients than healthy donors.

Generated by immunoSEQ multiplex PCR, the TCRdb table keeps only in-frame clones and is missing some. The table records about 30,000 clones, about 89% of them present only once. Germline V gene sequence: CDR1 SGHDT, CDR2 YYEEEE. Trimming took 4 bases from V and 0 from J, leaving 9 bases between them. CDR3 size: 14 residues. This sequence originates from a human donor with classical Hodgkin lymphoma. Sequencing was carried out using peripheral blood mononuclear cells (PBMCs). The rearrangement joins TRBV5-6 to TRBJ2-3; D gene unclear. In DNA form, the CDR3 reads TGTGCCAGCAGCCGCAGTTTCAGCACAGATACGCAGTATTTT. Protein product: CASSRSFSTDTQYF.